These T cell receptor beta chains were read from a single sample in a study of patients and donors after allogeneic stem cell transplantation. TCRdb re-analysed the RT-PCR reads in MiXCR, keeping a single row per CDR3 protein. Here the sample spans 45,000 to 65,000 distinct CDR3 sequences, 13% being singletons. Sequencing was performed on blood, either unsorted or a sorted T cell fraction (not recorded which). Source of these receptors: a human donor who was either an allogeneic HSCT recipient or a stem cell or donor lymphocyte infusion donor (not recorded which). It is not recorded whose cells these are; they may come from a transplant donor. Each CDR3 is given with its conserved first and last residue. Each record gives: J gene, clone size, V gene, D gene, CDR3 DNA, CDR3 protein. A D gene is named only where the DNA matches it firmly. Clone size appears in some rows only: once, few, many, or a class for an expanded clone.

>TRBJ2-7|few|TRBV7-6|-
TGTGCCAGCAGCTTACCAGATAGGGAGCAGTACTTC
CASSLPDREQYF
>TRBJ1-5|many|TRBV25-1|-
TGTGCCAGCAGTGAACAGGGGATTAGCAATCAGCCCCAGCATTTT
CASSEQGISNQPQHF
>TRBJ2-4|-|TRBV21-1|-
TGTGCCAGCAGCACCCGTCTCCCATGCCGGACAGGGCTAGCCAAAAACATTCAGTACTTC
CASSTRLPCRTGLAKNIQYF
>TRBJ2-1|few|TRBV28|-
TGTGCCAGCAGTGAACGGACTCCCATCGAGAATGAGCAGTTCTTC
CASSERTPIENEQFF
>TRBJ2-3|few|TRBV7-9|-
TGTGCCAGCAGCCCCCTAGGACCGACAGATACGCAGTATTTT
CASSPLGPTDTQYF
>TRBJ2-7|few|TRBV18|-
TGTGCCAGCTCACCCGGGACGCTCAGCAAGCAGTACTTC
CASSPGTLSKQYF
>TRBJ1-1|few|TRBV6-6|-
TGTGCCAGCACTTTGTTGGGGTGGAGCACTGAAGCTTTCTTT
CASTLLGWSTEAFF
>TRBJ2-2|few|TRBV19|-
TGTGCCAGTAGCTTCCCCGAGAGGGTGAACACCGGGGAGCTGTTTTTT
CASSFPERVNTGELFF
>TRBJ1-2|-|TRBV7-8|-
TGTGCCAGCAGCTTCCGGGGGGACGGGAACTATGGCTACACCTTC
CASSFRGDGNYGYTF
>TRBJ2-7|-|TRBV20-1|-
TGCAGTGCCCTGCTGGGGGTCTACGAGCAGTACTTC
CSALLGVYEQYF
>TRBJ2-3|few|TRBV12-3/TRBV12-4|TRBD2
TGTGCCAGCAGCCTAGCGGGAGTAAGAGAAGATACGCAGTATTTT
CASSLAGVREDTQYF
>TRBJ2-2|-|TRBV6-5|-
TGTGCCAGCAGTTACCCAGGTACCGGGGAGCTGTTTTTT
CASSYPGTGELFF
>TRBJ1-2|many|TRBV29-1|-
TGCAGCGCAGGGGTGGGGGACTATGGCTACACCTTC
CSAGVGDYGYTF
>TRBJ2-7|few|TRBV10-3|TRBD2
TGTGCCATCCAAAACGGGAGGGCCTCCTACGAGCAGTACTTC
CAIQNGRASYEQYF
>TRBJ1-5|many|TRBV18|-
TGTGCCAGCTCACCATTCCCGACGGGCAATCAGCCCCAGCATTTT
CASSPFPTGNQPQHF
>TRBJ2-3|-|TRBV3-1|-
TGTGCCAGCAGCCGAGGCAGCCAAGGCACAGATACGCAGTATTTT
CASSRGSQGTDTQYF
>TRBJ2-7|many|TRBV6-6|TRBD1
TGTGCCAGCAGTTCCCGACAGGGTATGGTGGTTTCCTACGAGCAGTACTTC
CASSSRQGMVVSYEQYF
>TRBJ1-1|-|TRBV19|-
TGTGCCAGTAGTCTCCCAACTAGGGACACTGAAGCTTTCTTT
CASSLPTRDTEAFF
>TRBJ2-7|few|TRBV27|-
TGTGCCAGCAGTTTTCTGGTAGGGTCTGCGGGCGAGCAGTACTTC
CASSFLVGSAGEQYF
>TRBJ2-5|-|TRBV5-1|-
TGCGCCAGCAGCGAAACGAGGATGAAGTACTTC
CASSETRMKYF
>TRBJ2-7|many|TRBV6-1|-
TGTGCCAGCAGAGCTAGGAAACCCGGGACCTCTCCCCACGAGCAGTACTTC
CASRARKPGTSPHEQYF
>TRBJ2-3|few|TRBV29-1|TRBD2
TGCAGCGTCCTACATACTAGCGGGAGGATCCCGCAGTATTTT
CSVLHTSGRIPQYF
>TRBJ2-7|-|TRBV11-2|-
TGTGCCAGCAGCTTCGGGACTCCTAACTACGAGCAGTACTTC
CASSFGTPNYEQYF
>TRBJ2-7|few|TRBV27|-
TGTGCCAGCAGTTCCACCGCCAGAAGCTCCTACGAGCAGTACTTC
CASSSTARSSYEQYF
>TRBJ2-7|few|TRBV2|-
TGTGCCACCTCTAGCGTCCTCTCCTACGAGCAGTACTTC
CATSSVLSYEQYF
>TRBJ2-1|few|TRBV18|-
TGTGCCAGCTCACCACCTTTGACGGCCGCCTACTACAATGAGCAGTTCTTC
CASSPPLTAAYYNEQFF
>TRBJ1-1|many|TRBV6-1|-
TGTGCCAGCAGTCGGACAGTTATGAACACTGAAGCTTTCTTT
CASSRTVMNTEAFF
>TRBJ2-1|-|TRBV12-3/TRBV12-4|TRBD2
TGTGCCAGCAGTTTTGGGGGACTAGCGGGATTATTCAATGAGCAGTTCTTC
CASSFGGLAGLFNEQFF
>TRBJ2-5|many|TRBV4-1|-
TGCGCCAGCAGCCAAATTCTGGGCGGAGAAGAGACCCAGTACTTC
CASSQILGGEETQYF
>TRBJ2-3|few|TRBV7-9|-
TGTGCCAGCAGCATCAGGGCCGTCACAGATACGCAGTATTTT
CASSIRAVTDTQYF
>TRBJ2-5|many|TRBV29-1|-
TGCAGCGTTCCGGGAGCCCAGTACTTC
CSVPGAQYF
>TRBJ2-1|few|TRBV28|-
TGTGCCAGCAGTTTGGGGTCCGGCGATGAGCAGTTCTTC
CASSLGSGDEQFF
>TRBJ2-5|few|TRBV14|-
TGTGCCAGCAGCAACCGAGGCCGGCCCCACCAAGAGACCCAGTACTTC
CASSNRGRPHQETQYF
>TRBJ1-2|many|TRBV6-5|TRBD1
TGTGCCAGCAGGGATACGGACAGGGACTATGGCTACACCTTC
CASRDTDRDYGYTF
>TRBJ2-7|few|TRBV6-6|-
TGTGCCAGCAGTTACTCATCTGCGGGGGCCCTCTACCTTACCTACGAGCAGTACTTC
CASSYSSAGALYLTYEQYF
>TRBJ2-1|few|TRBV5-5|-
TGTGCCAGCAGCTTTGGTGGGGACACCGAGCAGTTCTTC
CASSFGGDTEQFF
>TRBJ1-1|many|TRBV5-6|-
TGTGCCAGCAGCTTTGGGGCCCGAAAAACTGAAGCTTTCTTT
CASSFGARKTEAFF
>TRBJ2-1|-|TRBV2|TRBD2
TGTGCCATCCGAGCGGGAAGCTCCTACAATGAGCAGTTCTTC
CAIRAGSSYNEQFF
>TRBJ1-5|many|TRBV12-3/TRBV12-4|-
TGTGCCAGCACTTTTGGGGGTCAGCCCCAGCATTTT
CASTFGGQPQHF
>TRBJ2-7|few|TRBV3-1|-
TGTGCCAGCAGCCAGCGGGATACGGAGGCCTACGAGCAGTACTTC
CASSQRDTEAYEQYF
>TRBJ2-1|-|TRBV11-2|TRBD2
TGTGCCAGCAGCTTAAGAGCGGGAGAGGGCCCCCTATACAATGAGCAGTTCTTC
CASSLRAGEGPLYNEQFF
>TRBJ1-6|few|TRBV12-3/TRBV12-4|TRBD1
TGTGCCAGCACCGCGGGACAGGGAAATTCACCCCTCCACTTT
CASTAGQGNSPLHF
>TRBJ2-1|-|TRBV14|TRBD2
TGTGCCAGCAGCCAAGTTCCCCTAGCGGGAGGGCCCGGCGTTGAGCAGTTCTTC
CASSQVPLAGGPGVEQFF
>TRBJ1-1|many|TRBV28|TRBD1
TGTGCCAGCAGTTACCGGGACAGGGTGAGAGAAGCTTTCTTT
CASSYRDRVREAFF
>TRBJ1-1|few|TRBV12-3/TRBV12-4|-
TGTGCCAGCAGTTTAAGGGCAGGAGGGAACACTGAAGCTTTCTTT
CASSLRAGGNTEAFF
>TRBJ1-5|-|TRBV27|-
TGTGCCAGCAGTTTTTGGCAGACCAACAGCAATCAGCCCCAGCATTTT
CASSFWQTNSNQPQHF
>TRBJ1-2|many|TRBV12-3/TRBV12-4|TRBD1
TGTGCCAGCACCAACAGGGGCCCTAACTATGGCTACACCTTC
CASTNRGPNYGYTF
>TRBJ1-5|few|TRBV20-1|-
TGCAGTGCTAGAGTGGTGTGGCAGTCGAAGAGCAATCAGCCCCAGCATTTT
CSARVVWQSKSNQPQHF
>TRBJ1-5|-|TRBV20-1|-
TGCAGTGCTAGTCCCGAACCTTATCAGCCCCAGCATTTT
CSASPEPYQPQHF
>TRBJ2-7|few|TRBV3-1|-
TGTGCCAGCAGCCATAAGGCGCTCTCCTACGAGCAGTACTTC
CASSHKALSYEQYF
>TRBJ2-1|-|TRBV7-9|TRBD1
TGTGCCAGCAGACCGGAGTCGGGACAGGGAATCAATGAGCAGTTCTTC
CASRPESGQGINEQFF
>TRBJ2-1|-|TRBV25-1|TRBD1
TGTGCCAGCAGTGAATCTAAGGGAGGACAGGGTGGGAATGAGCAGTTCTTC
CASSESKGGQGGNEQFF